The 29 T cell receptor beta chains presented below share a single source sample, sequenced in a study of T cells after posttransplantation cyclophosphamide. Cyclophosphamide on days +3 and +4 followed busulfan-fludarabine conditioning and a marrow graft. Sequenced by immunoSEQ multiplex PCR; TCRdb stores in-frame clones only, minus some. The sample has over 15,000 clones, 74% seen once. This specimen consisted of PBMCs, obtained after an allogeneic stem cell transplant with post-transplant cyclophosphamide. The receptors stem from a male patient aged 30 to 40 who received an allogeneic stem cell transplant from a related donor, was CMV-positive, and had acute GVHD only. Some T cells may be graft donor cells.

J is TRBJ2-2 and V is TRBV6-4; TRBD2 agrees at 8 bases. The junction had 2 bases not matched to a gene; V was cut back by 3 bases and J by 2 bases. In germline, CDR1 is MRHNA, CDR2 SNTAGT. The CDR3 is made up of 15 amino acids. The DNA for the CDR3 is TGTGCCAGCAGTGATAGCGGGGCTAACACCGGGGAGCTGTTTTTT. Its protein product is CASSDSGANTGELFF.

This clone occurred once. The chain recombines TRBV11-1 with TRBJ2-5, with a possible D match to TRBD1 (5 bases). The V end lost 1 base, the J end lost 2 bases, and 8 bases lay between the germline ends. CDR1 and CDR2 from the germline V gene are SGHAT and FQDESV (reference sequence). This CDR3 region has 14 residues. CDR3 region: CASSLGQTQETQYF. Here the CDR3 DNA reads TGTGCCAGCAGCTTAGGACAGACACAAGAGACCCAGTACTTC.

This chain uses TRBV27 with TRBJ1-1, with TRBD1 as a possible D gene (5 bases). This CDR3 is built from 16 residues. The germline gives CDR1 MNHEY, CDR2 SMNVEV (reference sequence). V was clipped by 6 bases and J by 1 base, with 18 bases between them. CDR3 in DNA: TGTGCCAGCAGGGCGGGGGGTTCAGGGACGAACACTGAAGCTTTCTTT. Its protein is CASRAGGSGTNTEAFF.

The V call is TRBV6-5, the J call TRBJ2-5; weak D call: TRBD2 (6 bases). Trimming took 5 bases from V and 2 from J, leaving 9 bases between them. The CDR3 contains 13 residues. Germline CDR1 is MNHEY and CDR2 is SVGAGI. The CDR3: CASSRDLQETQYF. The CDR3 DNA reads as TGTGCCAGCAGTAGGGACTTACAAGAGACCCAGTACTTC.

The rearrangement links TRBV14 to TRBJ2-7, with 8 bases that match TRBD1. Germline lookup yields CDR1 SGHDN and CDR2 FVKESK. CDR3 length equals 16 residues. V lost 1 base to trimming and J lost 0 bases; unmatched junction nucleotides: 5. The CDR3 nucleotides read TGTGCCAGCAGCCAAGTTTCGGGACAGGTCTCCTACGAGCAGTACTTC. The encoded protein is CASSQVSGQVSYEQYF.

In its sample, this clone was seen a few times. This chain joins TRBV19 and TRBJ1-6; TRBD1 aligns across 7 bases. CDR1 is LNHDA and CDR2 is SQIVND in the germline V gene (reference sequence). This CDR3 is 14 amino acids long. Trimming cost V 8 bases and J 9 bases; bases outside gene matches: 10. The chain's CDR3 is CASGERTGISPLHF. In DNA form, the CDR3 reads TGTGCCAGTGGGGAAAGGACAGGAATTTCACCCCTCCACTTT.

This chain connects TRBV11-1 to TRBJ2-1; TRBD1 might be the D (6 bases). From germline, CDR1 is SGHAT and CDR2 FQDESV (reference sequence). The ends were cut back, 8 bases at V and 3 bases at J, with 14 bases in the middle. The CDR3 is made up of 14 amino acids. This CDR3 is CASGFQGFYNEQFF. The CDR3 DNA follows: TGTGCCAGCGGATTCCAGGGGTTCTACAATGAGCAGTTCTTC.

This clone was seen a handful of times. The genes are TRBV7-2 and TRBJ1-6, with TRBD1 matching 9 bases. CDR1 and CDR2 from the germline V gene are SGHTA and FQGNSA. Trimming at V came to 4 bases and at J to 7 bases, leaving 8 bases not matched to a gene. The CDR3 spans 16 residues. CDR3 sequence (DNA): TGTGCCAGCAGCTCCGGGATGGGACAGGGCAATTCACCCCTCCACTTT. Translating it yields CASSSGMGQGNSPLHF. The full variable domain, with the rest looked up from reference TRBV7-2 and TRBJ1-6, is GAGVSQSPSNKVTEKGKDVELRCDPISGHTALYWYRQSLGQGLEFLIYFQGNSAPDKSGLPSDRFSAERTGGSVSTLTIQRTQQEDSAVYLCASSSGMGQGNSPLHFGNGTRLTVT.

This sequence joins TRBV5-1 and TRBJ1-6; 7 bases map to TRBD1. Trimming took 5 bases from V and 7 from J; bases not matched to a gene: 12. Germline V CDR1 and CDR2: SGHRS, YFSETQ. CDR3 size: 16 residues. The CDR3 spells CASSVEGAGRNSPLHF. In DNA form, the CDR3 reads TGCGCCAGCAGTGTGGAGGGGGCTGGGAGGAATTCACCCCTCCACTTT.

This chain joins TRBV7-2 and TRBJ2-2, with TRBD2 matching 12 bases. The CDR3 runs 15 residues. V lost 5 bases and J lost 6; bases outside the gene matches: 4. Germline V gene lookup returns CDR1 SGHTA and CDR2 FQGNSA. In DNA, the CDR3 is TGTGCCAGCAGCCCTAGCGGGGGGGGGTCCGGGGAGCTGTTTTTT. It yields the protein CASSPSGGGSGELFF.

The sample holds a few counts of this clone. The chain employs TRBV11-3 and TRBJ2-1, with D uncertain. In germline, CDR1 is SGHNT, CDR2 YENEEA. V lost 5 bases and J 0 bases, leaving 8 bases between the germline ends. This CDR3 is built from 14 residues. The CDR3 DNA follows: TGTGCCAGCAGCGCCCGTAGCTCCTACAATGAGCAGTTCTTC. This encodes CASSARSSYNEQFF. The whole variable domain, remainder taken from reference TRBV11-3 and TRBJ2-1, is EAGVVQSPRYKIIEKKQPVAFWCNPISGHNTLYWYLQNLGQGPELLIRYENEEAVDDSQLPKDRFSAERLKGVDSTLKIQPAELGDSAVYLCASSARSSYNEQFFGPGTRLTVL.

This rearrangement joins TRBV7-2 to TRBJ2-3, with 9 bases matching TRBD1. V dropped 5 bases and J dropped 6; count of bases not matched to a gene: 6. The CDR3 sequence is 14 residues long. Germline V gives CDR1 SGHTA, CDR2 FQGNSA. CDR3 nucleotides: TGTGCCAGCAGCGCCTACAGGGGGCCGGATACGCAGTATTTT. This sequence encodes CASSAYRGPDTQYF.

The chain uses TRBV5-1 and TRBJ2-7, with 7 bases matching TRBD1. Germline-derived CDR1 and CDR2 are SGHRS and YFSETQ. This CDR3 contains 13 residues. V was pared by 0 bases and J by 6 bases, with 3 bases of the junction left unmatched. The CDR3 region is CASSLGQGLEQYF. CDR3 nucleotide sequence: TGCGCCAGCAGCTTGGGACAGGGTCTCGAGCAGTACTTC.

The V call is TRBV4-3, the J call TRBJ2-5; tentatively, D is TRBD2 (5 bases). With 0 bases removed from V and 4 bases from J, the gap between germline ends came to 9 bases. The germline V gene has CDR1 LGHNA and CDR2 YSLEER. The CDR3 consists of 14 residues. This chain's CDR3 is CASSQEAGGETQYF. The CDR3 bases are TGCGCCAGCAGCCAAGAGGCCGGAGGAGAGACCCAGTACTTC.

The chain combines TRBV4-2 with TRBJ2-7, with 7 bases aligning to TRBD2. Germline V gene lookup returns CDR1 LGHNA and CDR2 YNFKEQ. The CDR3 consists of 14 residues. The V gene end was trimmed by 3 bases and the J gene end by 2 bases; junction bases not matched to a gene: 4. The CDR3 protein is CASSQVAGPYEQYF. In nucleotides, the CDR3 is TGTGCCAGCAGCCAGGTAGCGGGTCCCTACGAGCAGTACTTC.

In its sample, this clone was seen once. The V call is TRBV2, the J call TRBJ1-4; TRBD1 aligns across 8 bases. This CDR3 is 16 amino acids long. CDR1 and CDR2 (germline): SNHLY, FYNNEI. J lost 8 bases, V lost 7 bases, and 15 bases had no gene match. CDR3 nucleotides: TGTGCCAGCAACAGAGGGACAGGCGGGCTATTGGAAAAACTGTTTTTT. Its translation: CASNRGTGGLLEKLFF.

The chain recombines TRBV6-1 with TRBJ1-4; 7 nucleotides line up with TRBD1. The CDR3 covers 14 residues. The germline gives CDR1 MNHNS, CDR2 SASEGT. J gave up 8 bases and V 5 bases, and 8 bases lay outside the gene matches. The CDR3 is CASSLQGFREKLFF. In nucleotides, the CDR3 is TGTGCCAGCAGTTTACAGGGGTTTCGGGAAAAACTGTTTTTT.

J is TRBJ2-7 and V is TRBV18; TRBD2 agrees at 13 bases. With V trimmed by 2 bases and J by 2 bases, 9 bases remained unmatched. Looked up from germline, CDR1 is KGHSH and CDR2 is LQKENI. The CDR3 is 18 residues long. This chain's CDR3 is CASSPEFGTSGNTYEQYF. CDR3 DNA: TGTGCCAGCTCACCAGAGTTTGGGACTAGCGGGAATACCTACGAGCAGTACTTC.

This clone was observed once. The chain is built from TRBV11-2 and TRBJ2-1; possible D gene TRBD2, 7 bases. Per the germline V gene, CDR1 is SGHAT and CDR2 is FQNNGV. V was pared by 3 bases and J by 5 bases, with 14 bases between. The CDR3 extends over 15 amino acids. The DNA of the CDR3 is TGTGCCAGCAGCTTGCGGACGGGGGGCGACAATGAGCAGTTCTTC. Its protein is CASSLRTGGDNEQFF.

The chain employs TRBV7-2 and TRBJ2-7, with 8 bases identical to TRBD1. J was trimmed by 5 bases and V by 6 bases; bases with no gene match: 9. This CDR3 contains 14 residues. From germline, CDR1 is SGHTA and CDR2 FQGNSA. The CDR3 protein is CASRPDRGSHEQYF. DNA for the CDR3: TGTGCCAGCAGGCCCGACAGGGGTTCACACGAGCAGTACTTC.

This chain links TRBV28 with TRBJ1-5, with 8 bases aligning to TRBD1. This CDR3 comprises 16 residues. Germline CDR1 is MDHEN and CDR2 is SYDVKM. The junction had 9 bases not matched to a gene; V was cut back by 5 bases and J by 3 bases. This chain's CDR3 is CASSLSGGKNNQPQHF. The CDR3 region has the DNA TGTGCCAGCAGTCTGTCAGGGGGCAAAAACAATCAGCCCCAGCATTTT.

DNA of the CDR3: TGTGCCAGCAGCGCCCTGGGACAGGGACAAGAGACCCAGTACTTC. This sequence encodes CASSALGQGQETQYF. The chain uses TRBV7-9 and TRBJ2-5; TRBD1 matches 9 bases. V lost 5 bases, J lost 2 bases, and 6 bases stayed unmatched. The length of the CDR3 is 15 residues. Germline-derived CDR1 and CDR2 are SEHNR and FQNEAQ (reference sequence).

The V and J genes are TRBV5-4 and TRBJ2-3; a weak D match, TRBD1 (6 bases). CDR1 is SGHNT and CDR2 is YYREEE in the germline V gene (reference sequence). Trimming left V 0 bases short and J 2 bases short, with 19 bases between. The CDR3 spans 18 residues. CDR3 protein: CASSLGGRGRFLTDTQYF. Written as DNA, the CDR3 is TGTGCCAGCAGCTTGGGGGGTAGGGGGAGATTCCTCACAGATACGCAGTATTTT. Together with reference TRBV5-4 and TRBJ2-3, the CDR3 gives the full variable domain: ETGVTQSPTHLIKTRGQQVTLRCSSQSGHNTVSWYQQALGQGPQFIFQYYREEENGRGNFPPRFSGLQFPNYSSELNVNALELDDSALYLCASSLGGRGRFLTDTQYFGPGTRLTVL.

The chain recombines TRBV10-2 with TRBJ2-1; 8 bases are shared with TRBD2. V trimming: 3 bases; J trimming: 10 bases; junction bases outside the gene matches: 14. Germline V gives CDR1 WSHSY, CDR2 SAAADI. The CDR3 is 16 residues long. CDR3 coding DNA: TGCGCCAGCAGTGATTCTCGGGGGGGCTGGACGTCGGAGCAGTTCTTC. Its protein is CASSDSRGGWTSEQFF.

V usage is TRBV29-1 and J usage is TRBJ2-2, with D possibly TRBD1 on 6 matching bases. The CDR3 totals 13 residues. Per the germline V gene, CDR1 is SQVTM and CDR2 is ANQGSEA. V shed 4 bases and J shed 7 bases, with 13 bases lying between them. The CDR3: CSVVRGSGGELFF. The CDR3 DNA sequence: TGCAGCGTTGTGAGGGGGTCGGGCGGGGAGCTGTTTTTT.

The chain links TRBV6-5 to TRBJ1-1; a possible D gene is TRBD1 (6 bases). CDR3 length: 13 amino acids. V lost 0 bases and J lost 4, with 6 bases in between. Germline CDR1 is MNHEY and CDR2 is SVGAGI. CDR3 in DNA: TGTGCCAGCAGTTACTCAGGGGGCACTGAAGCTTTCTTT. Translated, it gives CASSYSGGTEAFF.

The chain uses TRBV28 and TRBJ2-3, with 7 positions matching TRBD2. The V segment lost 6 bases and the J segment 0 bases; nucleotides outside the gene matches: 6. Per germline, CDR1 MDHEN and CDR2 SYDVKM. This CDR3 is built from 15 residues. DNA for the CDR3: TGTGCCAGCAGGGGCTCTAGCGGTAGCACAGATACGCAGTATTTT. Translation: CASRGSSGSTDTQYF.

This clone was found many times. This rearrangement joins TRBV10-1 to TRBJ1-1; tentative D call: TRBD1 (6 bases). Trimming took 6 bases from V and 7 from J, leaving 15 bases between them. Germline V gene data show CDR1 as WNHNN and CDR2 as SYGVQD (reference sequence). This CDR3 is 13 amino acids long. The CDR3: CASSTGLRGEAFF. The DNA for the CDR3 is TGCGCCAGCAGCACAGGGTTACGCGGTGAAGCTTTCTTT.

V gene TRBV5-1 combines with J gene TRBJ1-3, with a possible D match to TRBD1 (6 bases). Germline assignment: CDR1 SGHRS and CDR2 YFSETQ. CDR3 length: 15 residues. V dropped 4 bases and J dropped 1 base, with 12 bases sitting between them. The CDR3 sequence is CASSRGASSGNTIYF. DNA of the CDR3: TGCGCCAGCAGCCGGGGGGCATCGTCTGGAAACACCATATATTTT.